The next 28 T cell receptor beta chains were all read from a single sample in a study of cytomegalovirus exposure and HLA in healthy donors. PCR was performed using 60 Vbeta and 13 Jbeta primers. TCRdb's copy holds only in-frame clones and misses some; the assay was immunoSEQ multiplex PCR. The sample gives under 200,000 clones, approximately 70% of which show up once; 1.8% is in the top ten. Sequencing used PBMCs. These receptors were collected from a woman aged 25-40 years in good health and CMV-seronegative.

This clone is a singleton in its sample. J is TRBJ1-6 and V is TRBV5-4, with 9 bases aligning to TRBD1. The J segment lost 7 bases and the V segment lost 4 bases, leaving 6 bases of the junction unmatched. This CDR3 spans 15 amino acids. Looked up from germline, CDR1 is SGHNT and CDR2 is YYREEE (reference sequence). This CDR3 reads CASSRDRGENSPLHF. CDR3 nucleotide sequence: TGTGCCAGCAGCCGAGACAGGGGGGAGAATTCACCCCTCCACTTT.

This chain links TRBV9 with TRBJ2-7; D might be TRBD1 (6 bases). The CDR3 length is 14 residues. CDR1 SGDLS and CDR2 YYNGEE come from the germline V gene. V lost 2 bases and J lost 4, with 13 bases in between. The CDR3 DNA follows: TGTGCCAGCAGCGTCGGACAGCCCGGATACGAGCAGTACTTC. It translates to CASSVGQPGYEQYF. Full variable domain (missing parts from reference TRBV9 and TRBJ2-7): DSGVTQTPKHLITATGQRVTLRCSPRSGDLSVYWYQQSLDQGLQFLIQYYNGEERAKGNILERFSAQQFPDLHSELNLSSLELGDSALYFCASSVGQPGYEQYFGPGTRLTVT.

The rearrangement joins TRBV11-2 to TRBJ2-3; 11 bases align to TRBD2. Per germline, CDR1 SGHAT and CDR2 FQNNGV. J gave up 5 bases and V 0 bases, and 10 bases lay outside the gene matches. This CDR3 is built from 18 residues. CDR3 DNA sequence: TGTGCCAGCAGCTTAGATCGGGTACTAGCGGGAGTGGGAGATACGCAGTATTTT. Its translation: CASSLDRVLAGVGDTQYF.

A few counts support this clone. The chain combines TRBV19 with TRBJ1-2; no reliable D call. CDR3 length equals 15 residues. Germline lookup yields CDR1 LNHDA and CDR2 SQIVND (reference sequence). V was trimmed by 7 bases and J by 8 bases, leaving 23 bases between them. CDR3 amino acids: CASTDGVARVEGYTF. In DNA, the CDR3 is TGTGCCAGTACCGACGGAGTGGCCCGGGTCGAGGGCTACACCTTC. The full variable domain, completed using reference TRBV19 and TRBJ1-2, is DGGITQSPKYLFRKEGQNVTLSCEQNLNHDAMYWYRQDPGQGLRLIYYSQIVNDFQKGDIAEGYSVSREKKESFPLTVTSAQKNPTAFYLCASTDGVARVEGYTFGSGTRLTVV.

The chain recombines TRBV19 with TRBJ2-2; the D is unclear. The CDR3 has 11 amino acids. Trimming removed 7 bases at V and 5 bases at J, with 5 bases between. Germline V CDR1 and CDR2: LNHDA, SQIVND (reference sequence). Here the CDR3 reads CASTGTGELFF. CDR3 nucleotides: TGTGCCAGTACGGGTACCGGGGAGCTGTTTTTT.

The V and J genes are TRBV18 and TRBJ2-7; D is ambiguous. CDR3 size: 14 residues. Trimming removed 3 bases from V and 0 bases from J, with 9 bases in between. Germline CDR1 and CDR2: KGHSH and LQKENI. CDR3: CASSPSVSSYEQYF. The CDR3 region has the DNA TGTGCCAGCTCACCGAGTGTGAGCTCCTACGAGCAGTACTTC.

This clone was counted only a few times. The V and J genes are TRBV2 and TRBJ1-4; a weak D match, TRBD1 (6 bases). The CDR3 covers 16 residues. Trimming cost V 6 bases and J 5 bases, with 19 bases left between them. Germline loops: CDR1 SNHLY, CDR2 FYNNEI. The CDR3 nucleotides read TGTGCCAGCAGCGAGTTTTCCGGACAGATCAATGAAAAACTGTTTTTT. Amino acid sequence: CASSEFSGQINEKLFF.

The chain couples TRBV19 to TRBJ2-2; 8 nucleotides line up with TRBD1. The trim removed 6 bases at V and 6 bases at J, leaving 3 bases unmatched. From germline, CDR1 is LNHDA and CDR2 SQIVND (reference sequence). The CDR3 is 13 amino acids. CDR3 residues: CASSPQGAGELFF. CDR3 DNA: TGTGCCAGTAGCCCACAGGGGGCCGGGGAGCTGTTTTTT.

The chain's CDR3 is CASSTDTTNYGYTF. DNA for the CDR3: TGTGCCAGTAGTACGGACACTACTAACTATGGCTACACCTTC. V is TRBV19 and J is TRBJ1-2; D perhaps matches TRBD1 (5 bases). The CDR3 spans 14 residues. V lost 4 bases to trimming and J lost 0 bases, with 9 bases between them. Germline CDR1 reads LNHDA; CDR2 reads SQIVND (reference sequence). The entire variable domain, with the rest obtained from reference TRBV19 and TRBJ1-2, is as follows: DGGITQSPKYLFRKEGQNVTLSCEQNLNHDAMYWYRQDPGQGLRLIYYSQIVNDFQKGDIAEGYSVSREKKESFPLTVTSAQKNPTAFYLCASSTDTTNYGYTFGSGTRLTVV.

This clone has more than one count but fewer than ten. This rearrangement joins TRBV27 to TRBJ2-7, with 8 bases aligning to TRBD1. The V gene end was trimmed by 4 bases and the J gene end by 1 base; junction bases not matched to a gene: 6. This CDR3 contains 15 residues. CDR1 and CDR2 (germline): MNHEY, SMNVEV (reference sequence). CDR3 amino acids: CASSYRTGRSYEQYF. The CDR3 DNA is TGTGCCAGCAGTTATCGGACAGGGCGGTCCTACGAGCAGTACTTC.

This clone was recorded only once. J is TRBJ2-6 and V is TRBV29-1, with TRBD1 matching over 11 bases. Losses at the gene ends were 4 bases for V and 0 bases for J; bases not matched to a gene: 5. This CDR3 comprises 17 residues. Germline V gene lookup returns CDR1 SQVTM and CDR2 ANQGSEA. The CDR3 reads CSVADRGLSSGANVLTF. The CDR3 DNA sequence: TGCAGCGTTGCGGACAGGGGGCTATCCTCTGGGGCCAACGTCCTGACTTTC.

J is TRBJ1-4 and V is TRBV10-2; 9 bases match TRBD1. Trimming took 3 bases from V and 7 from J; bases not matched to a gene: 6. CDR1 and CDR2 (germline): WSHSY, SAAADI. The CDR3 sequence is 15 residues long. As DNA, the CDR3 is TGCGCCAGCAGTGATCCGGGACAGGGACTTGAAAAACTGTTTTTT. Its translation is CASSDPGQGLEKLFF.

The chain carries TRBV5-1 and TRBJ2-1, with D possibly being TRBD2 (5 bases). CDR1 and CDR2 (germline): SGHRS, YFSETQ. Trimming shortened V by 0 bases and J by 0 bases, and 10 bases separated the two germline ends. This CDR3 spans 16 amino acids. The CDR3: CASSLGLASSYNEQFF. The CDR3 DNA is TGCGCCAGCAGCTTGGGGCTAGCAAGCTCCTACAATGAGCAGTTCTTC.

The rearrangement links TRBV7-2 to TRBJ1-5, with D hard to call. Between the trimmed V and J ends, which lost 3 bases and 7 bases, there was a span of 10 bases. The CDR3 has 13 residues. Germline V gene data show CDR1 as SGHTA and CDR2 as FQGNSA. The CDR3 loop is CASSLTQAQPQHF. Here the CDR3 DNA reads TGTGCCAGCAGCTTGACCCAGGCCCAGCCCCAGCATTTT.

The V and J genes are TRBV5-5 and TRBJ1-1; D is possibly TRBD1 (5 bases). V was trimmed by 1 base and J by 1 base, leaving 17 bases between them. CDR1 and CDR2 (germline): SGHKS, YYEKEE (reference sequence). The CDR3 is 17 amino acids. The CDR3 sequence: CASSLLALQVPNTEAFF. The CDR3 DNA reads as TGTGCCAGCAGCTTGCTCGCCTTACAGGTACCGAACACTGAAGCTTTCTTT.

The chain is built from TRBV2 and TRBJ1-1; D is perhaps TRBD1 (5 bases). V was pared by 5 bases and J by 0 bases, with 19 bases between. The CDR3 is made up of 17 amino acids. Germline CDR1 is SNHLY and CDR2 is FYNNEI. CDR3: CASSRRQTSTLNTEAFF. CDR3 nucleotide sequence: TGTGCCAGCAGTAGGAGACAGACATCTACCTTGAACACTGAAGCTTTCTTT.

The chain recombines TRBV29-1 with TRBJ2-1; 11 nucleotides match TRBD2. With 0 bases clipped from V and 9 bases from J, the junction kept 7 bases outside the gene matches. The germline V gene has CDR1 SQVTM and CDR2 ANQGSEA. This CDR3 has 15 residues. The CDR3 here is CSVEDSGRVEVEQFF. As DNA, the CDR3 is TGCAGCGTTGAAGATAGCGGGAGGGTTGAAGTTGAGCAGTTCTTC.

V is TRBV7-8 and J is TRBJ1-6; possibly TRBD1 for D (6 bases). Germline V gene lookup returns CDR1 SGHVS and CDR2 FQNEAQ. Trimming stripped 3 bases from V and 0 bases from J, with 15 bases between. The CDR3 extends over 18 amino acids. The CDR3 region has the DNA TGTGCCAGCAGCTTCGGCAGGGGTATAAGCTCCTATAATTCACCCCTCCACTTT. Its translation is CASSFGRGISSYNSPLHF.

This chain connects TRBV5-6 to TRBJ2-5; no clear D gene. V lost 2 bases and J 5 bases, leaving 16 bases between the germline ends. The length of the CDR3 is 15 residues. The germline gives CDR1 SGHDT, CDR2 YYEEEE. The CDR3 DNA is TGTGCCAGCAGCTTTCCGAGTCTGGGCCGGGAGACCCAGTACTTC. Protein product: CASSFPSLGRETQYF. Drawing the rest from reference TRBV5-6 and TRBJ2-5, the complete variable domain is DAGVTQSPTHLIKTRGQQVTLRCSPKSGHDTVSWYQQALGQGPQFIFQYYEEEERQRGNFPDRFSGHQFPNYSSELNVNALLLGDSALYLCASSFPSLGRETQYFGPGTRLLVL.

This clone turned up a few times. V and J are TRBV5-4 and TRBJ2-7, with D uncertain. The CDR3 has 14 residues. Germline CDR1 SGHNT, CDR2 YYREEE (reference sequence). V was trimmed by 0 bases and J by 2 bases, leaving 9 bases between them. CDR3 coding DNA: TGTGCCAGCAGCTTGGGACTCGTCACCTACGAGCAGTACTTC. Translating gives CASSLGLVTYEQYF.

This clone was recorded a few times. V and J are TRBV12-5 and TRBJ2-1, with TRBD2 matching over 9 bases. V trimming: 6 bases; J trimming: 6 bases; junction bases outside the gene matches: 6. Germline V gene data show CDR1 as LGHNT and CDR2 as FRNRAP. The CDR3 has 14 residues. For the CDR3, the DNA is TGTGCTAGTGGCCTTAGCGGGAGATTCAATGAGCAGTTCTTC. Protein sequence: CASGLSGRFNEQFF.

This clone was seen once. V gene TRBV19 combines with J gene TRBJ1-5, with D unresolved. The CDR3 totals 15 residues. Germline CDR1 is LNHDA and CDR2 is SQIVND (reference sequence). The ends were cut back, 1 base at V and 2 bases at J, with 9 bases in the middle. CDR3 loop: CASSIGGVGNQPQHF. Here the CDR3 DNA reads TGTGCCAGTAGTATAGGCGGGGTCGGCAATCAGCCCCAGCATTTT.

The V and J genes are TRBV5-1 and TRBJ2-7, with TRBD1 as a possible D gene (5 bases). Per germline, CDR1 SGHRS and CDR2 YFSETQ. Trimming removed 4 bases at V and 2 bases at J, with 10 bases between. This CDR3 contains 13 residues. CDR3 DNA: TGCGCCAGCAGCATGGGGCTTACCTACGAGCAGTACTTC. It is translated as CASSMGLTYEQYF. Full variable domain (outside the CDR3, taken from reference TRBV5-1 and TRBJ2-7): KAGVTQTPRYLIKTRGQQVTLSCSPISGHRSVSWYQQTPGQGLQFLFEYFSETQRNKGNFPGRFSGRQFSNSRSEMNVSTLELGDSALYLCASSMGLTYEQYFGPGTRLTVT.

This clone was seen a few times. The chain carries TRBV9 and TRBJ1-2; 8 bases line up with TRBD1. Germline assignment: CDR1 SGDLS and CDR2 YYNGEE. The CDR3 is 14 amino acids. Unmatched junction bases numbered 9, after V lost 6 bases and J lost 5 bases. In DNA form, the CDR3 reads TGTGCCAGCAATCCGGGACAGGAATTTTATGGCTACACCTTC. As protein: CASNPGQEFYGYTF. The full variable domain, its missing parts supplied by reference TRBV9 and TRBJ1-2, is DSGVTQTPKHLITATGQRVTLRCSPRSGDLSVYWYQQSLDQGLQFLIQYYNGEERAKGNILERFSAQQFPDLHSELNLSSLELGDSALYFCASNPGQEFYGYTFGSGTRLTVV.

The chain links TRBV11-3 to TRBJ2-3, with D perhaps matching TRBD1 (5 bases). This CDR3 has 16 residues. The germline V and J ends were trimmed by 3 bases and 6 bases, with 19 bases remaining between them. Germline lookup yields CDR1 SGHNT and CDR2 YENEEA. The CDR3 DNA reads TGTGCCAGCAGCTTTCCATCAGGGCGCTACGCGGATACGCAGTATTTT. This codes for CASSFPSGRYADTQYF.

The chain couples TRBV9 to TRBJ1-1; unclear D gene. V was shortened by 4 bases and J by 5 bases, with 12 bases between the two germline ends. Germline V CDR1 and CDR2: SGDLS, YYNGEE. The CDR3 sequence is 13 residues long. This CDR3 is CASSTLGGTEAFF. Written as DNA, the CDR3 is TGTGCCAGCAGCACTCTCGGAGGTACTGAAGCTTTCTTT.

Only a few counts were recorded for this clone. V and J are TRBV4-1 and TRBJ2-6; D might be TRBD2 (6 bases). The CDR3 is 19 amino acids. The ends were cut back, 0 bases at V and 0 bases at J, with 15 bases in the middle. Germline CDR1 MGHRA, CDR2 YSYEKL. Written as DNA, the CDR3 is TGCGCCAGCAGCCAAGATCGTTCGGGGGTCGGCTCTGGGGCCAACGTCCTGACTTTC. Translation: CASSQDRSGVGSGANVLTF.

The V gene is TRBV6-1, the J gene TRBJ1-4; D is undetermined. The CDR3 covers 14 residues. Deletions cut 6 bases from V and 7 bases from J, with 15 bases between. Germline CDR1 MNHNS, CDR2 SASEGT. DNA of the CDR3: TGTGCCAGCAGGACCGGTGGGCCTGGTGAAAAACTGTTTTTT. Its translation: CASRTGGPGEKLFF.